The clone carrying this TCR beta chain showed up just a few times. As yet, its antigen is unknown. The data derive from a study of T cell repertoires in cytomegalovirus infection. Overall study context: Carrying CMV and the relevant HLA type showed in public TCR beta signatures.

This CDR3 contains 13 residues. From germline, CDR1 is MNHEY and CDR2 SVGEGT. The V end lost 0 bases, the J end lost 5 bases, and 5 bases lay between the germline ends. Overall study findings and caveats: The cumulative frequency of public TCR beta families identified carriers of CMV plus the relevant HLA. The response measured ex vivo was dominated by TCR beta clonotypes (HLA-C-restricted and CMV-specific).

A single record per CDR3 protein comes from TCRdb applying MiXCR to the reads. The top ten clones hold approximately 25% of a sample with 150,000 to 200,000 distinct CDR3 sequences, about a sixth of them seen once. Material for sequencing was CD8+ T cells from PBMCs. This sequence was found in a human donor in good health (CMV status not recorded). Some clones in this sample may be carry-over from other donors' samples. This chain links TRBV6-2 or TRBV6-3 with TRBJ2-1; D remains ambiguous. CDR3 nucleotide sequence: TGTGCCAGCAGTTACTCGCGCAACAATGAGCAGTTCTTC. This encodes CASSYSRNNEQFF.